This entry lists 7 T cell receptor beta chains sequenced from one sample in a study of cytomegalovirus exposure and HLA in healthy donors. The study ran its PCR with 60 Vbeta and 13 Jbeta primers. Sequenced by immunoSEQ multiplex PCR; TCRdb stores in-frame clones only, minus some. The sample lists roughly 100,000 clones; roughly three quarters were seen once. The sample was PBMCs. These receptors were collected from a man aged 25-45 years in good health and CMV-seronegative.

The chain is built from TRBV5-6 and TRBJ2-5; TRBD2 might be the D (6 bases). The CDR3 runs to 14 residues. The V gene lost 4 bases and the J gene lost 5 bases, with 15 bases spanning the gap. Germline CDR1 is SGHDT and CDR2 is YYEEEE. The CDR3 spells CASSVGLSQETQYF. CDR3 coding DNA: TGTGCCAGCAGCGTGGGACTTTCTCAGGAGACCCAGTACTTC.

The V call is TRBV5-1, the J call TRBJ2-7, with 11 bases aligning to TRBD2. CDR3 length equals 16 residues. Germline CDR1 SGHRS, CDR2 YFSETQ. V shed 4 bases and J 6 bases; nucleotides not matched to a gene: 12. CDR3 protein: CASSRIAGGPLTEQYF. The CDR3 nucleotides read TGCGCCAGCAGCCGTATAGCGGGAGGGCCGTTGACCGAGCAGTACTTC.

This rearrangement joins TRBV7-8 to TRBJ2-7; 7 nucleotides align to TRBD1. Germline V CDR1 and CDR2: SGHVS, FQNEAQ. Germline trimming cut 2 bases from V and 4 bases from J; bases unmatched to any gene: 11. CDR3 size: 16 residues. The CDR3, as DNA: TGTGCCAGCAGCTTAAGGTCACAGGGGTCCCTATACGAGCAGTACTTC. Amino acid sequence: CASSLRSQGSLYEQYF.

V usage is TRBV27 and J usage is TRBJ1-2; 7 bases map to TRBD1. Germline CDR1 reads MNHEY; CDR2 reads SMNVEV (reference sequence). Germline trimming cut 7 bases from V and 4 bases from J; bases unmatched to any gene: 6. The CDR3 extends over 13 amino acids. The DNA for the CDR3 is TGTGCCAGCACCCCAGCAGGGGGCTATGGCTACACCTTC. As protein: CASTPAGGYGYTF.

V usage is TRBV6-5 and J usage is TRBJ2-5; 8 positions agree with TRBD2. The V segment lost 5 bases and the J segment 5 bases; nucleotides outside the gene matches: 7. The CDR3 is made up of 14 amino acids. In germline, CDR1 is MNHEY, CDR2 SVGAGI. Written as DNA, the CDR3 is TGTGCCAGCAGTGAGGGGGAGCGGGGGGAGACCCAGTACTTC. Its translation: CASSEGERGETQYF.

The chain uses TRBV18 and TRBJ2-7; a possible D gene is TRBD1 (6 bases). CDR1 is KGHSH, CDR2 LQKENI, per germline. V was shortened by 3 bases and J by 3 bases, with 15 bases between the two germline ends. The CDR3 covers 15 residues. Here the CDR3 reads CASSPARDILYEQYF. Here the CDR3 DNA reads TGTGCCAGCTCACCGGCCCGGGACATCCTCTACGAGCAGTACTTC. Variable domain in full (rest from reference TRBV18 and TRBJ2-7): NAGVMQNPRHLVRRRGQEARLRCSPMKGHSHVYWYRQLPEEGLKFMVYLQKENIIDESGMPKERFSAEFPKEGPSILRIQQVVRGDSAAYFCASSPARDILYEQYFGPGTRLTVT.

This clone was observed once. The V call is TRBV4-1, the J call TRBJ2-7; D ambiguous. Trimming left V 2 bases short and J 7 bases short, with 18 bases between. There are 15 residues in the CDR3. Germline-derived CDR1 and CDR2 are MGHRA and YSYEKL. Here the CDR3 reads CASSQSVANSWEQYF. In DNA form, the CDR3 reads TGCGCCAGCAGCCAATCTGTAGCAAATAGTTGGGAGCAGTACTTC.